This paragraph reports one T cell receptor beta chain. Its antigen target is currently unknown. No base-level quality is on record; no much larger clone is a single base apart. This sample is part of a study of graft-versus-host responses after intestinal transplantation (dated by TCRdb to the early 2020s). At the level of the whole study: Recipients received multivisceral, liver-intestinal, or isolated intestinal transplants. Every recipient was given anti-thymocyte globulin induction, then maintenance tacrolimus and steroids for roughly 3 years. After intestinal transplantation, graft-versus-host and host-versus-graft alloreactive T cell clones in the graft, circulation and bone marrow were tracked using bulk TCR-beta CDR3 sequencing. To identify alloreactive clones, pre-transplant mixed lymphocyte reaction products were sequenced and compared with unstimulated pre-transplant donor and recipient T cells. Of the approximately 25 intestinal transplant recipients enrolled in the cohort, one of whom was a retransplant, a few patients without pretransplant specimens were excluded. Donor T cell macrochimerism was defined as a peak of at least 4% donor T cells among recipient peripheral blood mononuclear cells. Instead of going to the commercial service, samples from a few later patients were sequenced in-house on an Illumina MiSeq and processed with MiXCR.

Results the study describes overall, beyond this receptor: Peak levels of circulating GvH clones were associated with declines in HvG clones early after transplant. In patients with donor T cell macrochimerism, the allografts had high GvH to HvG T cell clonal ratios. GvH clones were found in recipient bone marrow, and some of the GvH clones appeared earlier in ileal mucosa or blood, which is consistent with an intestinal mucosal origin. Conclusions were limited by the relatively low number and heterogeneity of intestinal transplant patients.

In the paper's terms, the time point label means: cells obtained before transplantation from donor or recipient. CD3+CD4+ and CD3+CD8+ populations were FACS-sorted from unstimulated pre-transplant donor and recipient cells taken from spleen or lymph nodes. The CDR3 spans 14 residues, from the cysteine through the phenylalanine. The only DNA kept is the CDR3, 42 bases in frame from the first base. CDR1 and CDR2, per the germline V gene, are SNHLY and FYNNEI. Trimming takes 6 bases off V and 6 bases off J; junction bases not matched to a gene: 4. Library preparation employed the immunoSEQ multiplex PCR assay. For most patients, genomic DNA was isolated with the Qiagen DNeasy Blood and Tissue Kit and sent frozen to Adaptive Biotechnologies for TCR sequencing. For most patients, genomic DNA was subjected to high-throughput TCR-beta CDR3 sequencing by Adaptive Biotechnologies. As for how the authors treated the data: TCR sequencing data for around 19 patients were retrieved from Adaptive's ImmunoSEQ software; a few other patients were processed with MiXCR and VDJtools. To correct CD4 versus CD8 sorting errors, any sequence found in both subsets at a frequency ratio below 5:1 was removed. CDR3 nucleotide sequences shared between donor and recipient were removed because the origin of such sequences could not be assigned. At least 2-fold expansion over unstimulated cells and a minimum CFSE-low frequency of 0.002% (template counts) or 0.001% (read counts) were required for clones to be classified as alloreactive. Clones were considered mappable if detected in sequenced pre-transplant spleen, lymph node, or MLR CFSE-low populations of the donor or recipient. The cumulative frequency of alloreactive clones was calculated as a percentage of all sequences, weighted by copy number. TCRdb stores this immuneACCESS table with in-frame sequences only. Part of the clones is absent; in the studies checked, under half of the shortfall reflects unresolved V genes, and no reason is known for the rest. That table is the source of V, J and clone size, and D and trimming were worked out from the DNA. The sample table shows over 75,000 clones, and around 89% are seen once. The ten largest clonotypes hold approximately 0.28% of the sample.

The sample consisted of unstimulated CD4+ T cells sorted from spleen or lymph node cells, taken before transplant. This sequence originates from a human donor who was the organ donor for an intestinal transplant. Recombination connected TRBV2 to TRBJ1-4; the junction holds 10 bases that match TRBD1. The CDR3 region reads CASRGTGVYEKLFF. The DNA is TGTGCCAGCAGGGGGACAGGGGTTTATGAAAAACTGTTTTTT.